One TCR beta chain is described in this entry. The antigen is undetermined. The identical CDR3 is also encoded by other nucleotide sequences in the sample. This specimen comes from a study of cytomegalovirus exposure and HLA in healthy donors. Study-wide points: Among the CMV-associated chains, three were confirmed in vitro as specific for CMV antigens. The authors later found HLA-associated TCR beta chains more clonally expanded than equally common others.

The PCR had 60 Vbeta and 13 Jbeta primers. Profiling relied on immunoSEQ multiplex PCR, and the TCRdb table lists in-frame clones only, not all of them. The sample holds under 300,000 clones, about 83% seen once. The sample consisted of PBMCs. This sequence was found in a woman in her forties in good health and CMV-seropositive.

CDR3 residues: CASSPPRGLSGNTIYF. The CDR3 nucleotides read TGTGCCAGCTCACCACCGCGGGGGCTATCCGGAAACACCATATATTTT. The chain is built from TRBV18 and TRBJ1-3; a possible D gene is TRBD1 (6 bases). Trimming shortened V by 0 bases and J by 4 bases, and 13 bases separated the two germline ends. CDR3 length equals 16 residues. Germline assignment: CDR1 KGHSH and CDR2 LQKENI.